These T cell receptor beta chains were read from a single sample in a study of OX40 agonist ivuxolimab in advanced cancers. Method: immunoSEQ multiplex PCR; TCRdb's copy keeps in-frame clones and lacks some. The table has over 100,000 clones, approximately 92% seen once. Material: CD4+ or CD8+ T cells sorted from blood, obtained in a trial of the OX40 agonist ivuxolimab. Every receptor here comes from an adult with an advanced solid tumor such as melanoma, head and neck, liver or kidney cancer. Both conserved end residues are part of each CDR3. D genes are given only for firm matches. Some rows have no size entry. The others give once, few or many, or a class for an expanded clone.

clone size	D gene	V gene	J gene	CDR3 protein	CDR3 DNA
NA	TRBD1	TRBV7-9	TRBJ2-2	CASTMGQGYTGELFF	TGTGCCAGCACAATGGGACAGGGGTACACCGGGGAGCTGTTTTTT
NA	NA	TRBV30	TRBJ2-4	CAWSVRDPSIQYF	TGTGCCTGGAGTGTACGTGACCCAAGCATTCAGTACTTC
NA	TRBD1	TRBV6-6	TRBJ2-2	CASSTGTEGTGELFF	TGTGCCAGCAGTACCGGGACAGAGGGGACCGGGGAGCTGTTTTTT
once	TRBD2	TRBV7-2	TRBJ2-5	CASSPDHRKLAGAGETQYF	TGTGCCAGCAGCCCCGACCACCGAAAGCTAGCGGGAGCAGGAGAGACCCAGTACTTC
NA	NA	TRBV6-5	TRBJ2-2	CASRRTRTPTGELFF	TGTGCCAGCAGACGGACACGCACCCCCACGGGGGAGCTGTTTTTT
NA	NA	TRBV14	TRBJ2-7	CASSQANSGLGEQYF	TGTGCCAGCAGCCAAGCGAACAGTGGGCTGGGGGAGCAGTACTTC
once	NA	TRBV6-5	TRBJ2-3	CASTQGTTDTQYF	TGTGCCAGCACCCAAGGCACCACAGATACGCAGTATTTT
few	NA	TRBV6-5	TRBJ1-2	CASSYSRNSYGYTF	TGTGCCAGCAGTTACTCGAGAAACAGCTATGGCTACACCTTC
NA	TRBD1	TRBV5-1	TRBJ2-3	CASSWRKTGSDAQYF	TGCGCCAGCAGCTGGAGGAAGACAGGGTCAGATGCGCAGTATTTT
NA	NA	TRBV15	TRBJ1-6	CATSRDGNRVGSPLHF	TGTGCCACCAGCAGAGATGGTAACAGGGTTGGCTCACCCCTCCACTTT
NA	TRBD1	TRBV28	TRBJ1-4	CASRKQGDVYVKLFF	TGTGCCAGCAGGAAACAGGGGGACGTGTATGTAAAACTGTTTTTT
NA	NA	TRBV10-3	TRBJ2-7	CATNLGLTSYEQYF	TGTGCCACGAACCTCGGACTAACCTCCTACGAGCAGTACTTC
NA	NA	TRBV19	TRBJ1-1	CASSPRTEMNTEAFF	TGTGCCAGTAGTCCACGGACGGAAATGAACACTGAAGCTTTCTTT
NA	TRBD2	TRBV7-6	TRBJ2-2	CASSPTAGLNTGELFF	TGTGCCAGCAGCCCTACAGCGGGACTAAACACCGGGGAGCTGTTTTTT
NA	TRBD2	TRBV27	TRBJ2-1	CASSLRLPGGVPDNEQFF	TGTGCCAGCAGCCTACGACTCCCGGGGGGGGTTCCGGACAATGAGCAGTTCTTC
NA	TRBD1	TRBV2	TRBJ2-2	CASSEQGVGVTGELFF	TGTGCCAGCAGTGAGCAGGGGGTAGGAGTGACCGGGGAGCTGTTTTTT
NA	NA	TRBV5-6	TRBJ2-1	CASSLIPSNPYNEQFF	TGTGCCAGCAGCTTGATCCCCTCCAATCCCTACAATGAGCAGTTCTTC
NA	TRBD2	TRBV19	TRBJ2-4	CASSREGTKNIQYF	TGTGCCAGTAGTAGGGAGGGAACCAAAAACATTCAGTACTTC
NA	TRBD1	TRBV6-5	TRBJ1-2	CASSSNAGQGTYGYTF	TGTGCCAGCAGTTCCAACGCGGGACAGGGAACCTATGGCTACACCTTC
NA	NA	TRBV19	TRBJ1-1	CASSIPGVNTEAFF	TGTGCCAGTAGTATACCAGGGGTGAACACTGAAGCTTTCTTT
NA	NA	TRBV30	TRBJ1-1	CAWSSKRGTEAFF	TGTGCCTGGAGTAGTAAGAGGGGAACTGAAGCTTTCTTT
NA	TRBD2	TRBV7-2	TRBJ2-5	CASSFRSGAWRGETQYF	TGTGCCAGCAGCTTCAGGTCTGGCGCTTGGCGGGGGGAGACCCAGTACTTC
NA	NA	TRBV2	TRBJ1-2	CASSDMAGNYGYTF	TGTGCCAGCAGTGATATGGCAGGGAACTATGGCTACACCTTC
NA	NA	TRBV28	TRBJ1-2	CASSPSQRRGGYTF	TGTGCCAGCAGTCCTTCGCAGCGGCGGGGTGGCTACACCTTC
few	NA	TRBV11-1	TRBJ2-2	CASSLVADTGELFF	TGTGCCAGCAGCTTAGTAGCTGACACCGGGGAGCTGTTTTTT
once	TRBD1	TRBV2	TRBJ2-2	CASTNTGATGELFF	TGTGCCAGCACCAACACAGGGGCCACCGGGGAGCTGTTTTTT
few	TRBD2	TRBV6-5	TRBJ2-2	CASTGGGANTGELFF	TGTGCCAGTACGGGGGGTGGGGCGAACACCGGGGAGCTGTTTTTT
NA	NA	TRBV6-4	TRBJ2-7	CASSHPGTLYEQYF	TGTGCCAGCAGCCACCCAGGGACACTCTACGAGCAGTACTTC
NA	TRBD1	TRBV19	TRBJ2-1	CASRKQGANYNEQFF	TGTGCCAGTAGGAAACAGGGGGCGAACTACAATGAGCAGTTCTTC
NA	NA	TRBV28	TRBJ1-2	CASSPPLLTGANYGYTF	TGTGCCAGCAGTCCCCCGCTCTTGACAGGAGCTAACTATGGCTACACCTTC
NA	NA	TRBV5-4	TRBJ2-7	CASSFGPPMDEQYF	TGTGCCAGCAGCTTCGGGCCCCCCATGGACGAGCAGTACTTC
NA	TRBD2	TRBV9	TRBJ2-5	CASSVGMGLAGGTNSETQYF	TGTGCCAGCAGCGTAGGAATGGGACTAGCGGGAGGAACGAATTCAGAGACCCAGTACTTC